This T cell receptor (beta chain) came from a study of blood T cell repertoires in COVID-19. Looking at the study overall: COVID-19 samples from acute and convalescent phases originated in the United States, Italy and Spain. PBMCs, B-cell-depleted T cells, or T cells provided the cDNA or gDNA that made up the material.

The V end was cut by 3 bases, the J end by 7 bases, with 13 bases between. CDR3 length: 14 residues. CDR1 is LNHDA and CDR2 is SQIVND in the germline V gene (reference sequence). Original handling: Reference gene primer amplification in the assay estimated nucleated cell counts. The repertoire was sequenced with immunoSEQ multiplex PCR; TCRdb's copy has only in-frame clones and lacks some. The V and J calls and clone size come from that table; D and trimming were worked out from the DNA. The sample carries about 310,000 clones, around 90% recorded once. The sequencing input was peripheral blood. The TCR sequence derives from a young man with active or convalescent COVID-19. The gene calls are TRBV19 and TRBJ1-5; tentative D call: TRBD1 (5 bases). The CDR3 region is CASSMSGAGQPQHF. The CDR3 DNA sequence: TGTGCCAGTAGTATGTCCGGTGCAGGGCAGCCCCAGCATTTT.